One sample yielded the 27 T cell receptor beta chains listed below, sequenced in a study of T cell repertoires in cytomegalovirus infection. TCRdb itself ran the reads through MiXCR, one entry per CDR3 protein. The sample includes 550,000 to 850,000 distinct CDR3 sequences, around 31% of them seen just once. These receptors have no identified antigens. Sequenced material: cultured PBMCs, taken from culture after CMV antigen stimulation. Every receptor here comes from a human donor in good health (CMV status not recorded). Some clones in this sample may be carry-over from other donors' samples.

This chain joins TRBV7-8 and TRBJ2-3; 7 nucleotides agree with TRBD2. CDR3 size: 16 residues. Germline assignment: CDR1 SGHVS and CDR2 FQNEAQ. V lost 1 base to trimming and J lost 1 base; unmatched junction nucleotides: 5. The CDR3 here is CASSLVREFGTDTQYF. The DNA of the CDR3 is TGTGCCAGCAGCTTAGTGCGGGAGTTTGGCACAGATACGCAGTATTTT.

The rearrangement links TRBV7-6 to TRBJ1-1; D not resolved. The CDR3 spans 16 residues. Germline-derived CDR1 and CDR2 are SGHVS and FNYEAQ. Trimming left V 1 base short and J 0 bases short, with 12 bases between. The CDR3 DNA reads TGTGCCAGCAGCTTAGAACGAGACAACATGAACACTGAAGCTTTCTTT. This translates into CASSLERDNMNTEAFF.

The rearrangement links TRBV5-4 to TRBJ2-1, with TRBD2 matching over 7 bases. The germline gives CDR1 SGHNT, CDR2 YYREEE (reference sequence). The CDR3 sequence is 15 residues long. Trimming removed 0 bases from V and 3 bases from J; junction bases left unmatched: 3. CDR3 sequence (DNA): TGTGCCAGCAGCTTGGAGCTAGCGGACTACAATGAGCAGTTCTTC. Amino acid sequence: CASSLELADYNEQFF.

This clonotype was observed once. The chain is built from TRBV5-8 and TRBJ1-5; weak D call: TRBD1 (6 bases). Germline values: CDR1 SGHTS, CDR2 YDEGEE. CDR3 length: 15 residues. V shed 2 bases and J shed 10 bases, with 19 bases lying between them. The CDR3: CASSFWWGGLSPQHF. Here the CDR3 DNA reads TGTGCCAGCAGCTTTTGGTGGGGGGGCCTAAGTCCCCAGCATTTT.

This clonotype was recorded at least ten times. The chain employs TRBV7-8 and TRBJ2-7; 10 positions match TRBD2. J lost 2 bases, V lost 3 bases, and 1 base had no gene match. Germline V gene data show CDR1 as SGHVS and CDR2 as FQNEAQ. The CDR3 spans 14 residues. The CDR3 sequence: CASSFSGGPYEQYF. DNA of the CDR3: TGTGCCAGCAGCTTTAGCGGGGGGCCCTACGAGCAGTACTTC.

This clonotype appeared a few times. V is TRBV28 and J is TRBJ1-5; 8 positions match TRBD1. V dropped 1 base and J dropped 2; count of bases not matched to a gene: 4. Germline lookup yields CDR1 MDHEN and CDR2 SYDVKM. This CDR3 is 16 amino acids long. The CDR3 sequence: CASSLSGQGGNQPQHF. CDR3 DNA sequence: TGTGCCAGCAGTTTATCCGGACAGGGAGGCAATCAGCCCCAGCATTTT.

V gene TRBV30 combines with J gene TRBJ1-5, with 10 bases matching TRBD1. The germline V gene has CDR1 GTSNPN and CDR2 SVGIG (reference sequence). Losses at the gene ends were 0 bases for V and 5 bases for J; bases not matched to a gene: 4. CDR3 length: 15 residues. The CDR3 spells CAWSVAGQGYQPQHF. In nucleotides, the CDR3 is TGTGCCTGGAGTGTAGCGGGACAGGGGTATCAGCCCCAGCATTTT.

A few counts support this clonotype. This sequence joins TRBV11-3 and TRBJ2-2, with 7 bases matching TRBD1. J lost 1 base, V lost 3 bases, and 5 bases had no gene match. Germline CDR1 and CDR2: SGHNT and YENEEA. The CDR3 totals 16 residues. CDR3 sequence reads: CASSLAGTENTGELFF. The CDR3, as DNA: TGTGCCAGCAGCTTGGCCGGGACAGAGAACACCGGGGAGCTGTTTTTT.

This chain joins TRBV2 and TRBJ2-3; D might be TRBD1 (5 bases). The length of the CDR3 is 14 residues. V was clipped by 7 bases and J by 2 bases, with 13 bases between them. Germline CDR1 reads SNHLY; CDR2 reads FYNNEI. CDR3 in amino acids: CASKGRKDTDTQYF. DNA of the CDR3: TGTGCCAGCAAGGGGCGGAAGGACACAGATACGCAGTATTTT.

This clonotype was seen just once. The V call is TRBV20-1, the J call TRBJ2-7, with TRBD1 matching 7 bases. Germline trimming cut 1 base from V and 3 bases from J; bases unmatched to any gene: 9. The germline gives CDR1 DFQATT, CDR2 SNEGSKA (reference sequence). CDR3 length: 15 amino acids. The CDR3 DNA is TGCAGTGCTAGAGCGTCCGGGACAGACTTCTACGAGCAGTACTTC. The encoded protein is CSARASGTDFYEQYF.

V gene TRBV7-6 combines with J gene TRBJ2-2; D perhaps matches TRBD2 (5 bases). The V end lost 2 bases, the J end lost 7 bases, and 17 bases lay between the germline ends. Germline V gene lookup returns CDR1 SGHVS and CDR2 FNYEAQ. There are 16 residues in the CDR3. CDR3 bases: TGTGCCAGCAGCTTAAAGGCTAGCTGGGTTTTCGGGGAGCTGTTTTTT. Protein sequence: CASSLKASWVFGELFF.

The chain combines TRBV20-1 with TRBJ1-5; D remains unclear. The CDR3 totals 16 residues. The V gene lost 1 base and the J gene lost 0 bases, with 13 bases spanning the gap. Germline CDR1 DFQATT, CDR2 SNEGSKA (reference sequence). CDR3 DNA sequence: TGCAGTGCTAGAGGGGGATGGGATTATAGCAATCAGCCCCAGCATTTT. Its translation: CSARGGWDYSNQPQHF.

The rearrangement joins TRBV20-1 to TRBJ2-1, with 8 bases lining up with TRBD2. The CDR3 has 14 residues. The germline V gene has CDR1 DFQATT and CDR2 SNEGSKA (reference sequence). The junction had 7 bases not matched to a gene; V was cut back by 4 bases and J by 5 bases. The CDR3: CSANGGRPHNEQFF. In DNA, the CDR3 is TGCAGTGCTAATGGCGGGAGGCCGCACAATGAGCAGTTCTTC.

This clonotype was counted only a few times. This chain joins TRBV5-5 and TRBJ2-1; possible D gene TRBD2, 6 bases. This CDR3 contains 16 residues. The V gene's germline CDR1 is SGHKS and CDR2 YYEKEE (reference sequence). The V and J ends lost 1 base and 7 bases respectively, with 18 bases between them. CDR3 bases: TGTGCCAGCAGCTTGAGTTGGCAACGGGGGATGAATGAGCAGTTCTTC. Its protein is CASSLSWQRGMNEQFF.

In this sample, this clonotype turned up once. As DNA, the CDR3 is TGTGCCAGTAGTTCGGTACAGACAGTAGGTTTATCCGAAGAGACCCAGTACTTC. Translation: CASSSVQTVGLSEETQYF. The rearrangement links TRBV19 to TRBJ2-5; tentatively, D is TRBD1 (5 bases). The germline CDR1 and CDR2 sequences are LNHDA and SQIVND (reference sequence). The CDR3 extends over 18 amino acids. The V gene lost 5 bases and the J gene lost 3 bases, with 25 bases spanning the gap.

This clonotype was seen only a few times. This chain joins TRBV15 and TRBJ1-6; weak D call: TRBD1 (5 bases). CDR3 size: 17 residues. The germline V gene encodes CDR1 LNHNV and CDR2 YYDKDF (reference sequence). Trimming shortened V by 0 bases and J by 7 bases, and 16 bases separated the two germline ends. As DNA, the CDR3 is TGTGCCACCAGCAGAGATTTGGCAGGGAAAGTAAATTCACCCCTCCACTTT. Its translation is CATSRDLAGKVNSPLHF.

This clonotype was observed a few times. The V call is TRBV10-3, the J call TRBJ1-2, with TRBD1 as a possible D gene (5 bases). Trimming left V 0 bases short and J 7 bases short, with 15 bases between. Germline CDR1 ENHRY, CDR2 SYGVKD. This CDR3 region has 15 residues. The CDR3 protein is CAISESGQGFGGYTF. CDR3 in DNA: TGTGCCATCAGTGAGTCGGGGCAAGGGTTCGGTGGCTACACCTTC.

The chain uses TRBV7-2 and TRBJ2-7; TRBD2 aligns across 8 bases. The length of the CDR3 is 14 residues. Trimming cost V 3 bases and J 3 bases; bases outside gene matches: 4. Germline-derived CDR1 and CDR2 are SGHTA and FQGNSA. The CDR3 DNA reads TGTGCCAGCAGCTTGCGGGGGGAACGCTACGAGCAGTACTTC. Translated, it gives CASSLRGERYEQYF.

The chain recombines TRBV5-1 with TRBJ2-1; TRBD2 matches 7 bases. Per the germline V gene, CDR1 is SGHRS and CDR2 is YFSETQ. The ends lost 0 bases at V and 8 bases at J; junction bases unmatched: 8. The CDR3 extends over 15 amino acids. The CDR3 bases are TGCGCCAGCAGCTTGGAAGCGGGGAATATGTATGAGCAGTTCTTC. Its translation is CASSLEAGNMYEQFF.

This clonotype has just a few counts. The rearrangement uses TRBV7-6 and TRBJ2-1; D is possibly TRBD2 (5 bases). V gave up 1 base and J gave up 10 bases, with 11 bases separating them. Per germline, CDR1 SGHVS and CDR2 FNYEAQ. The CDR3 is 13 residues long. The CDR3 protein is CASSLGESGEQFF. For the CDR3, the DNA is TGTGCCAGCAGCTTAGGAGAGTCGGGGGAGCAGTTCTTC.

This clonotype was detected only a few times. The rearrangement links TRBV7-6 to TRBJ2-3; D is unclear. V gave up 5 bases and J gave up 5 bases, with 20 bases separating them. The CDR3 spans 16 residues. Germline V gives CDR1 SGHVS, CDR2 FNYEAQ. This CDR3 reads CASSTPPYLGLDTQYF. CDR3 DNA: TGTGCCAGCAGCACCCCTCCCTATCTCGGATTAGATACGCAGTATTTT.

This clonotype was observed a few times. As DNA, the CDR3 is TGTGCCAGCGGATCATGGGCAGGCCAAGAGACCCAGTACTTC. Its translation: CASGSWAGQETQYF. This chain links TRBV7-2 with TRBJ2-5, with unresolved D. The germline V and J ends were trimmed by 8 bases and 1 base, with 14 bases remaining between them. In germline, CDR1 is SGHTA, CDR2 FQGNSA. This CDR3 is built from 14 residues.

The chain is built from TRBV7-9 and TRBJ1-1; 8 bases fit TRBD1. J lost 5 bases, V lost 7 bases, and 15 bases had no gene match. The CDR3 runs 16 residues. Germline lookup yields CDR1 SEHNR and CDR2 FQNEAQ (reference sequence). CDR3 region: CASTHKGTGWRTEAFF. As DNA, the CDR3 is TGTGCCAGCACCCACAAGGGGACAGGATGGCGGACTGAAGCTTTCTTT.

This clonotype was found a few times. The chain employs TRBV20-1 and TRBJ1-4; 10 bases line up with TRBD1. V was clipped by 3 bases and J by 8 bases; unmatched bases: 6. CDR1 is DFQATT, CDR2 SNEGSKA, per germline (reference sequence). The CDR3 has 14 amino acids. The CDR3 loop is CSASGTGVWEKLFF. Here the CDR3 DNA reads TGCAGTGCTAGTGGGACAGGGGTTTGGGAAAAACTGTTTTTT.

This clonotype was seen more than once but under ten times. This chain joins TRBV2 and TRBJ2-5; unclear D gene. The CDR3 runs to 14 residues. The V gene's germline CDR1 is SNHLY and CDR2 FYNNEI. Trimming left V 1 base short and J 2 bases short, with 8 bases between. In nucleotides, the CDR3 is TGTGCCAGCAGTGAAGATAGCAAGCAAGAGACCCAGTACTTC. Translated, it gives CASSEDSKQETQYF.

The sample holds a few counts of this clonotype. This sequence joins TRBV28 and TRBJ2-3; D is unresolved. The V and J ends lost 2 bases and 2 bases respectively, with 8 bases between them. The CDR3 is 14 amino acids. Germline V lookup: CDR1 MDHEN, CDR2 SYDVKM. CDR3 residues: CASSLMGNTDTQYF. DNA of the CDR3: TGTGCCAGCAGTTTAATGGGGAACACAGATACGCAGTATTTT.

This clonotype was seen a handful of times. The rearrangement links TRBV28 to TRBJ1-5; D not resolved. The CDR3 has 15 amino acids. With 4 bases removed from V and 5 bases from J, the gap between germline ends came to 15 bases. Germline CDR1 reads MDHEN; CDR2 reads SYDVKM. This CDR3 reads CASSSEARPHQPQHF. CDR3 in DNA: TGTGCCAGCAGTTCCGAGGCCCGCCCGCATCAGCCCCAGCATTTT. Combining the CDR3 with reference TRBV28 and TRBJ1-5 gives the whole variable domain DVKVTQSSRYLVKRTGEKVFLECVQDMDHENMFWYRQDPGLGLRLIYFSYDVKMKEKGDIPEGYSVSREKKERFSLILESASTNQTSMYLCASSSEARPHQPQHFGDGTRLSIL.